The rows below give T cell receptor beta chains drawn from one sample of a study of beta chain features in type 1 diabetes. This table comes from immunoSEQ multiplex PCR, and its TCRdb copy is limited to in-frame clones, with some not included. The sample yields about 250,000 clones, 12% to 15% seen once. Sequencing was done on a sample of naive CD4+ T cells from blood. The receptors originated from a woman in her thirties or forties in good health. Both conserved end residues are part of each CDR3. The D gene is left open where the match is weak. Only some rows state a clone size, as once, few, many or a class for expanded clones.

d_gene: .
v_gene: TRBV2
j_gene: TRBJ2-5
abundance: .
CDR3nt: TGTGCCAGCAGTGAAGTGTTAAACCAGTACTTC
CDR3aa: CASSEVLNQYF

d_gene: TRBD1
v_gene: TRBV19
j_gene: TRBJ2-5
abundance: .
CDR3nt: TGTGCCAGTAGTCTGCTCCGGGACAGGTTCCAAGAGACCCAGTACTTC
CDR3aa: CASSLLRDRFQETQYF

d_gene: .
v_gene: TRBV6-5
j_gene: TRBJ2-1
abundance: few
CDR3nt: TGTGCCAGCAGTGAAGCCCCGACAGGGCAGTTCTTC
CDR3aa: CASSEAPTGQFF

d_gene: TRBD1
v_gene: TRBV11-2
j_gene: TRBJ1-4
abundance: .
CDR3nt: TGTGCCAGCAGCCCGACAGGGGCGTGGGAAAAACTGTTTTTT
CDR3aa: CASSPTGAWEKLFF

d_gene: TRBD2
v_gene: TRBV11-2
j_gene: TRBJ2-5
abundance: .
CDR3nt: TGTGCCAGCAGCTTAGTAGCGGGGGGACTAGCGAAGACCCAGTACTTC
CDR3aa: CASSLVAGGLAKTQYF

d_gene: TRBD1
v_gene: TRBV29-1
j_gene: TRBJ2-7
abundance: few
CDR3nt: TGCAGCGTTGCCCTCCCTCTGAACAGGGGGCGATACGAGCAGTACTTC
CDR3aa: CSVALPLNRGRYEQYF

d_gene: TRBD1
v_gene: TRBV2
j_gene: TRBJ2-6
abundance: few
CDR3nt: TGTGCCAGCAGGGACAGGGCTGGGGCCAACGTCCTGACTTTC
CDR3aa: CASRDRAGANVLTF

d_gene: .
v_gene: TRBV28
j_gene: TRBJ2-7
abundance: few
CDR3nt: TGTGCCAGCAGACAGCAACGCACGCTGACCGGAACCTACGAGCAGTACTTC
CDR3aa: CASRQQRTLTGTYEQYF

d_gene: TRBD2
v_gene: TRBV9
j_gene: TRBJ2-3
abundance: .
CDR3nt: TGTGCCAGCAGCTTGAGCGGGGTCAGCACAGATACGCAGTATTTT
CDR3aa: CASSLSGVSTDTQYF

d_gene: TRBD1
v_gene: TRBV4-3
j_gene: TRBJ1-2
abundance: .
CDR3nt: TGCGCCAGCAGCCCTGTGGCCAGGGGGCTGGGAAGTGGCTACACCTTC
CDR3aa: CASSPVARGLGSGYTF

d_gene: TRBD2
v_gene: TRBV23-1
j_gene: TRBJ2-5
abundance: many
CDR3nt: TGCGCCAGCAAACCTCGGGGGGATCGGGAGACCCAGTACTTC
CDR3aa: CASKPRGDRETQYF

d_gene: .
v_gene: TRBV27
j_gene: TRBJ2-3
abundance: .
CDR3nt: TGTGCCAGCAGTTTAAAACAAGGACAAGGGTTTCGGGATACGCAGTATTTT
CDR3aa: CASSLKQGQGFRDTQYF

d_gene: .
v_gene: TRBV27
j_gene: TRBJ1-2
abundance: few
CDR3nt: TGTGCCAGCAGTTTAAAAAGCCCCAACTATGGCTACACCTTC
CDR3aa: CASSLKSPNYGYTF

d_gene: .
v_gene: TRBV18
j_gene: TRBJ1-2
abundance: .
CDR3nt: TGTGCCAGCTCAAATAGGGGGAAGAGCGGCTACACCTTC
CDR3aa: CASSNRGKSGYTF

d_gene: .
v_gene: TRBV5-1
j_gene: TRBJ2-4
abundance: .
CDR3nt: TGCGCCAGCAGCTTGGAAATCAGGGATAGAGCCAAAAACATTCAGTACTTC
CDR3aa: CASSLEIRDRAKNIQYF

d_gene: .
v_gene: TRBV10-1
j_gene: TRBJ1-2
abundance: .
CDR3nt: TGCGCCAGCAGTGGGAGTCCCCTTTATGGCTACACCTTC
CDR3aa: CASSGSPLYGYTF

d_gene: TRBD2
v_gene: TRBV19
j_gene: TRBJ2-1
abundance: few
CDR3nt: TGTGCCAGTATTTCCATGGGGACTAGCGGGTACAGTGAGCAGTTCTTC
CDR3aa: CASISMGTSGYSEQFF

d_gene: .
v_gene: TRBV29-1
j_gene: TRBJ1-1
abundance: few
CDR3nt: TGCAGCTTTTACGCCGGGAACACTGAAGCTTTCTTT
CDR3aa: CSFYAGNTEAFF

d_gene: TRBD1
v_gene: TRBV5-1
j_gene: TRBJ1-1
abundance: .
CDR3nt: TGCGCCAGCAGCTCGAGACAGGGTGGGGACACTGAAGCTTTCTTT
CDR3aa: CASSSRQGGDTEAFF

d_gene: .
v_gene: TRBV7-2
j_gene: TRBJ2-2
abundance: few
CDR3nt: TGTGCCAGCAGCTTATCAAACACCGGGGAGCTGTTTTTT
CDR3aa: CASSLSNTGELFF

d_gene: .
v_gene: TRBV5-1
j_gene: TRBJ1-4
abundance: .
CDR3nt: TGCGCCAGCAGCTTCAGGGCGTCCGGTGAAAAACTGTTTTTT
CDR3aa: CASSFRASGEKLFF

d_gene: .
v_gene: TRBV7-9
j_gene: TRBJ1-1
abundance: .
CDR3nt: TGTGCCAGCAGCTTAGGGACAGAAGCTTTCTTT
CDR3aa: CASSLGTEAFF

d_gene: .
v_gene: TRBV6-5
j_gene: TRBJ1-1
abundance: .
CDR3nt: TGTGCCAGCAGTCGGGGGACTTTGAACACTGAAGCTTTCTTT
CDR3aa: CASSRGTLNTEAFF

d_gene: .
v_gene: TRBV18
j_gene: TRBJ1-5
abundance: few
CDR3nt: TGTGCCAGCTCATCCGGACCCCCGGGAGTCAATCAGCCCCAGCATTTT
CDR3aa: CASSSGPPGVNQPQHF

d_gene: .
v_gene: TRBV4-2
j_gene: TRBJ2-1
abundance: .
CDR3nt: TGTGCCAGCAGGGGGGCCCGTGTGGACAATGAGCAGTTCTTC
CDR3aa: CASRGARVDNEQFF

d_gene: TRBD2
v_gene: TRBV11-2
j_gene: TRBJ2-7
abundance: few
CDR3nt: TGTGCCAGCAGCTCGACCCTGGGACTAGCGGGGGGGGCGCCCTACGAGCAGTACTTC
CDR3aa: CASSSTLGLAGGAPYEQYF

d_gene: TRBD1
v_gene: TRBV5-1
j_gene: TRBJ2-3
abundance: .
CDR3nt: TGCGCCAGCAGCTTGTCGGGACAGGCTTTCACAGATACGCAGTATTTT
CDR3aa: CASSLSGQAFTDTQYF

d_gene: TRBD2
v_gene: TRBV5-1
j_gene: TRBJ2-1
abundance: few
CDR3nt: TGCGCCAGCAGCTTAACTAGCGGGGTTTATGAGCAGTTCTTC
CDR3aa: CASSLTSGVYEQFF

d_gene: TRBD1
v_gene: TRBV11-2
j_gene: TRBJ1-2
abundance: few
CDR3nt: TGTGCCAGCAGCCTGACAGGGGGCTTCTATGGCTACACCTTC
CDR3aa: CASSLTGGFYGYTF

d_gene: .
v_gene: TRBV12-5
j_gene: TRBJ1-5
abundance: .
CDR3nt: TGTGCTAGTGGTCCGGGGACAACCAAGGCCCAGCATTTT
CDR3aa: CASGPGTTKAQHF

d_gene: TRBD1
v_gene: TRBV5-6
j_gene: TRBJ1-2
abundance: few
CDR3nt: TGTGCCAGCAACGGACAGGGGGTTAGCTATGGCTACACCTTC
CDR3aa: CASNGQGVSYGYTF

d_gene: .
v_gene: TRBV2
j_gene: TRBJ2-7
abundance: .
CDR3nt: TGTGCCAGCACGATCCGGGGGAACAACGAGCAGTACTTC
CDR3aa: CASTIRGNNEQYF

d_gene: .
v_gene: TRBV1
j_gene: TRBJ2-3
abundance: .
CDR3nt: TGCACCAGCAGTCCCAGCGGGACCAACACAGATACGCAGTATTTT
CDR3aa: CTSSPSGTNTDTQYF

d_gene: .
v_gene: TRBV5-1
j_gene: TRBJ1-4
abundance: .
CDR3nt: TGCGCCAGCAGCTTGACGACAGCCACTAATGAAAAACTGTTTTTT
CDR3aa: CASSLTTATNEKLFF

d_gene: .
v_gene: TRBV29-1
j_gene: TRBJ1-4
abundance: few
CDR3nt: TGCAGCGGTACAGGAATTAATGAAAAACTGTTTTTT
CDR3aa: CSGTGINEKLFF

d_gene: .
v_gene: TRBV4-3
j_gene: TRBJ2-1
abundance: .
CDR3nt: TGCGCCAGCAGCCAAACCGGGTCGGGTGGGAATGAGCAGTTCTTC
CDR3aa: CASSQTGSGGNEQFF

d_gene: .
v_gene: TRBV5-1
j_gene: TRBJ1-1
abundance: .
CDR3nt: TGCGCCAGCAGCTTGGGACAGTACACTGAAGCTTTCTTT
CDR3aa: CASSLGQYTEAFF

d_gene: .
v_gene: TRBV9
j_gene: TRBJ2-6
abundance: .
CDR3nt: TGTGCCAGCAGCGTAGCGGGGGGCCTTAGCTCTGGGGCCAACGTCCTGACTTTC
CDR3aa: CASSVAGGLSSGANVLTF

d_gene: TRBD2
v_gene: TRBV5-1
j_gene: TRBJ2-3
abundance: .
CDR3nt: TGCGCCAGCAGCCTCGGGGGGGGAGGCACAGATACGCAGTATTTT
CDR3aa: CASSLGGGGTDTQYF

d_gene: TRBD1
v_gene: TRBV12-5
j_gene: TRBJ2-5
abundance: .
CDR3nt: TGTGCTAGTGGTTTGGACAGGGTGACAGGGGAGGAGACCCAGTACTTC
CDR3aa: CASGLDRVTGEETQYF

d_gene: .
v_gene: TRBV6-5
j_gene: TRBJ2-6
abundance: few
CDR3nt: TGTGCCAGCATCTCTCCTGGGGCCAACGTCCTGACTTTC
CDR3aa: CASISPGANVLTF

d_gene: .
v_gene: TRBV7-2
j_gene: TRBJ1-4
abundance: once
CDR3nt: TGTGCCAGCAGCCAGGGACACGTTGCAACTAATGAAAAACTGTTTTTT
CDR3aa: CASSQGHVATNEKLFF

d_gene: TRBD1
v_gene: TRBV11-2
j_gene: TRBJ1-1
abundance: .
CDR3nt: TGTGCCAGCAGCTTGGGACAGGGGGAGAACACTGAAGCTTTCTTT
CDR3aa: CASSLGQGENTEAFF

d_gene: TRBD2
v_gene: TRBV19
j_gene: TRBJ2-1
abundance: .
CDR3nt: TGTGCCAGTATTAGCCAGCGGGGACCTCCTAAGTACGGTGAGCAGTTCTTC
CDR3aa: CASISQRGPPKYGEQFF

d_gene: .
v_gene: TRBV15
j_gene: TRBJ2-5
abundance: .
CDR3nt: TGTGCCACCAGCAGAGGGGAGGAACTACAAGAGACCCAGTACTTC
CDR3aa: CATSRGEELQETQYF

d_gene: TRBD2
v_gene: TRBV7-6
j_gene: TRBJ2-3
abundance: few
CDR3nt: TGTGCCAGCAGCTTGGGGCGGGGGGGTTTCACAGATACGCAGTATTTT
CDR3aa: CASSLGRGGFTDTQYF

d_gene: .
v_gene: TRBV7-9
j_gene: TRBJ2-1
abundance: few
CDR3nt: TGTGCCAGCAGCTTACAGGGGTCTGCTGGCAATGAGCAGTTCTTC
CDR3aa: CASSLQGSAGNEQFF

d_gene: .
v_gene: TRBV5-1
j_gene: TRBJ1-2
abundance: .
CDR3nt: TGCGCCAGCAGCTTGGGACACTTTGGCTACACCTTC
CDR3aa: CASSLGHFGYTF

d_gene: .
v_gene: TRBV5-1
j_gene: TRBJ2-2
abundance: .
CDR3nt: TGCGCCAGCAGCTTGGGTGGCGGGGCGAACACCGGGGAGCTGTTTTTT
CDR3aa: CASSLGGGANTGELFF

d_gene: TRBD2
v_gene: TRBV5-1
j_gene: TRBJ2-3
abundance: .
CDR3nt: TGCGCCAGCAGCCCTTTAGCGGGGAGGTTGCATACGCAGTATTTT
CDR3aa: CASSPLAGRLHTQYF

d_gene: TRBD1
v_gene: TRBV7-2
j_gene: TRBJ1-3
abundance: few
CDR3nt: TGTGCCAGCAGCTTAACAGGGGCCTCTGGAAACACCATATATTTT
CDR3aa: CASSLTGASGNTIYF

d_gene: TRBD1
v_gene: TRBV14
j_gene: TRBJ2-1
abundance: few
CDR3nt: TGTGCCAGCAGCCAAGGGGGCTGGACAGGGGGAAATGAGCAGTTCTTC
CDR3aa: CASSQGGWTGGNEQFF

d_gene: TRBD1
v_gene: TRBV5-1
j_gene: TRBJ1-2
abundance: .
CDR3nt: TGCGCCAGCAGCTTAAGCCAGGGGGCTGGCTACACCTTC
CDR3aa: CASSLSQGAGYTF